Below are 31 T cell receptor beta chains sequenced from a single sample in a study of blood T cell repertoires in COVID-19. Some clones are missing from TCRdb's copy, which holds only in-frame ones; the method was immunoSEQ multiplex PCR. The table has 200,000 to 300,000 clones, under 85% seen once; the top ten hold roughly 2%. Input material: peripheral blood. All receptors derive from a man in his thirties or forties who had recovered from COVID-19.

The V call is TRBV5-6, the J call TRBJ2-3; D not resolved. Between the trimmed V and J ends, which lost 4 bases and 4 bases, there was a span of 13 bases. The germline gives CDR1 SGHDT, CDR2 YYEEEE. This CDR3 is built from 14 residues. The CDR3 sequence: CASSPRIVADTQYF. The DNA for the CDR3 is TGTGCCAGCAGCCCCAGGATCGTAGCAGATACGCAGTATTTT.

The V call is TRBV29-1, the J call TRBJ2-7; 9 bases line up with TRBD1. Germline V gene sequence: CDR1 SQVTM, CDR2 ANQGSEA. CDR3 length equals 12 residues. The V gene end was trimmed by 6 bases and the J gene end by 4 bases; junction bases not matched to a gene: 4. CDR3 bases: TGCAGCGTAGGGGACAGGGTTTACGAGCAGTACTTC. Its translation is CSVGDRVYEQYF.

The chain links TRBV5-1 to TRBJ1-4; a weak D match, TRBD1 (6 bases). V was cut by 5 bases and J by 3 bases, with 14 bases left in between. Germline V CDR1 and CDR2: SGHRS, YFSETQ. This CDR3 is 15 amino acids long. The CDR3: CASSWGRAANEKLFF. CDR3 DNA sequence: TGCGCCAGCAGTTGGGGGCGGGCAGCTAATGAAAAACTGTTTTTT.

J is TRBJ2-1 and V is TRBV24-1, with TRBD2 identical over 8 bases. Germline values: CDR1 KGHDR, CDR2 SFDVKD. The CDR3 totals 15 residues. V shed 7 bases and J 5 bases; nucleotides not matched to a gene: 9. CDR3 sequence: CATSLTAGGDNEQFF. In nucleotides, the CDR3 is TGTGCCACCAGCCTCACTGCGGGAGGAGACAATGAGCAGTTCTTC.

The chain has TRBV10-3 and TRBJ2-7; perhaps TRBD1 as D (5 bases). Germline assignment: CDR1 ENHRY and CDR2 SYGVKD. This CDR3 has 13 residues. V was clipped by 10 bases and J by 0 bases, with 13 bases between them. CDR3 DNA: TGTGCCACCAGGGTCCCGAGCTCCTACGAGCAGTACTTC. Its protein is CATRVPSSYEQYF.

The chain links TRBV5-4 to TRBJ1-1; the D is unclear. The ends were cut back, 4 bases at V and 5 bases at J, with 9 bases in the middle. The CDR3 spans 12 residues. Per the germline V gene, CDR1 is SGHNT and CDR2 is YYREEE (reference sequence). The CDR3 sequence is CASSPGMTEAFF. The CDR3 DNA sequence: TGTGCCAGCAGCCCCGGTATGACTGAAGCTTTCTTT.

This clone was detected only a few times. The chain uses TRBV6-5 and TRBJ1-2, with D possibly being TRBD1 (5 bases). This CDR3 has 13 residues. Looked up from germline, CDR1 is MNHEY and CDR2 is SVGAGI. V shed 7 bases and J shed 4 bases, with 13 bases lying between them. The CDR3, as DNA: TGTGCCAGCAACAGGTACGCTTCCTATGGCTACACCTTC. Its translation: CASNRYASYGYTF.

This clone was seen a few times. CDR3 sequence reads: CASTLAKNIQYF. CDR3 DNA: TGTGCCAGCACCTTAGCCAAAAACATTCAGTACTTC. The V and J genes are TRBV6-5 and TRBJ2-4; D is undetermined. This CDR3 contains 12 residues. CDR1 is MNHEY, CDR2 SVGAGI, per germline. Between the trimmed V and J ends, which lost 7 bases and 0 bases, there was a span of 4 bases.

This chain connects TRBV5-1 to TRBJ2-2; 8 bases line up with TRBD1. Germline V gene data show CDR1 as SGHRS and CDR2 as YFSETQ. The CDR3 sequence is 16 residues long. The junction had 10 bases not matched to a gene; V was cut back by 4 bases and J by 5 bases. The CDR3 nucleotides are TGCGCCAGCAGCGGAACTACAGGGGGGTTTACCGGGGAGCTGTTTTTT. Translation gives CASSGTTGGFTGELFF.

This chain joins TRBV3-1 (or the pseudogene TRBV3-2) and TRBJ2-7; D is ambiguous. Trimming took off 1 base at V and 6 bases at J, with 7 bases between the two ends. Germline CDR1 is LGHDT and CDR2 is YNNKEL (reference sequence). This CDR3 contains 12 residues. In DNA, the CDR3 is TGTGCCAGCAGCCAAGGTGTCGGCGAGCAGTACGTC. Amino acid sequence: CASSQGVGEQYV.

The rearrangement links TRBV9 to TRBJ2-1; 12 bases agree with TRBD2. Germline trimming cut 4 bases from V and 5 bases from J; bases unmatched to any gene: 4. This CDR3 comprises 15 residues. Germline V gives CDR1 SGDLS, CDR2 YYNGEE. CDR3 sequence reads: CASSTRLAGDNEQFF. CDR3 sequence (DNA): TGTGCCAGCAGCACCCGACTAGCGGGGGACAATGAGCAGTTCTTC.

The chain carries TRBV2 and TRBJ2-1; TRBD2 matches 10 bases. CDR1 and CDR2 from the germline V gene are SNHLY and FYNNEI. The CDR3 extends over 15 amino acids. With V trimmed by 3 bases and J by 8 bases, 7 bases remained unmatched. The CDR3 sequence: CASSDEAGGLYEQFF. The CDR3 DNA sequence: TGTGCCAGCAGTGACGAAGCGGGGGGGCTCTATGAGCAGTTCTTC.

The genes are TRBV7-9 and TRBJ1-5, with no clear D. Germline V gene lookup returns CDR1 SEHNR and CDR2 FQNEAQ (reference sequence). The V and J ends lost 4 bases and 10 bases respectively, with 17 bases between them. CDR3 length equals 14 residues. Written as DNA, the CDR3 is TGTGCCAGCAGCTCTACAGAACTGGCCGGACCCCAGCATTTT. This translates into CASSSTELAGPQHF.

CDR3 sequence (DNA): TGTGCCAGTGGGGACTATACCTACGAGCAGTACTTC. It is translated as CASGDYTYEQYF. This chain joins TRBV19 and TRBJ2-7, with 7 bases that match TRBD2. Germline loops: CDR1 LNHDA, CDR2 SQIVND (reference sequence). This CDR3 spans 12 amino acids. Germline trimming cut 8 bases from V and 2 bases from J; bases unmatched to any gene: 3.

The sample holds many counts of this clone. The J gene is TRBJ1-2, the V gene TRBV18; tentative D call: TRBD1 (6 bases). The CDR3 has 14 residues. V dropped 6 bases and J dropped 3 bases, with 14 bases sitting between them. The V gene's germline CDR1 is KGHSH and CDR2 LQKENI. CDR3: CASSTDRLHYGYTF. In DNA form, the CDR3 reads TGTGCCAGCTCCACCGACAGGTTGCACTATGGCTACACCTTC.

The V gene is TRBV5-1, the J gene TRBJ2-5; 8 positions match TRBD2. The CDR3 is 17 residues long. The germline V gene encodes CDR1 SGHRS and CDR2 YFSETQ. The V and J ends lost 4 bases and 4 bases, in that order; junction bases with no gene match: 15. The CDR3 nucleotides are TGCGCCAGCAGCGAAACACCTCGGGGGGGCGGTGGAGAGACCCAGTACTTC. Translation: CASSETPRGGGGETQYF.

The V and J genes are TRBV7-9 and TRBJ2-1, with 7 bases lining up with TRBD2. V was clipped by 1 base and J by 9 bases; unmatched bases: 6. Germline CDR1 reads SEHNR; CDR2 reads FQNEAQ (reference sequence). This CDR3 is built from 14 residues. The CDR3: CASSLVTSSGEQFF. For the CDR3, the DNA is TGTGCCAGCAGCTTAGTGACTAGCAGTGGTGAGCAGTTCTTC.

The chain couples TRBV13 to TRBJ2-7, with D unclear. This CDR3 is 12 amino acids long. Trimming cost V 3 bases and J 0 bases, with 3 bases left between them. Germline loops: CDR1 PRHDT, CDR2 FYEKMQ (reference sequence). This chain's CDR3 is CASSLSSYEQYV. CDR3 DNA sequence: TGTGCCAGCAGCTTGAGCTCCTACGAGCAGTACGTC.

This clone was observed once. The genes are TRBV7-8 and TRBJ2-3; maybe TRBD1 (7 bases). Germline lookup yields CDR1 SGHVS and CDR2 FQNEAQ. V gave up 3 bases and J gave up 2 bases, with 15 bases separating them. This CDR3 is 16 amino acids long. DNA of the CDR3: TGTGCCAGCAGCTTCCGCCAGGGGGAGGACACAGATACGCAGTATTTT. Translated, it gives CASSFRQGEDTDTQYF.

The CDR3 region is CASSLSPGQGVNTGELFF. The CDR3 DNA reads TGTGCCAGCAGCTTATCCCCGGGACAGGGTGTTAACACCGGGGAGCTGTTTTTT. J is TRBJ2-2 and V is TRBV7-9, with TRBD1 matching over 9 bases. The CDR3 has 18 residues. The germline gives CDR1 SEHNR, CDR2 FQNEAQ (reference sequence). Germline trimming cut 2 bases from V and 2 bases from J; bases unmatched to any gene: 9.

This chain joins TRBV10-2 and TRBJ2-5, with 13 bases that match TRBD2. After removal of 6 bases from V and 2 bases from J, the junction contained 6 bases not matched to a gene. CDR3 length: 16 amino acids. CDR1 is WSHSY and CDR2 is SAAADI in the germline V gene. The CDR3 protein is CASSPGLAGLQETQYF. The CDR3 DNA reads TGCGCCAGCAGCCCGGGACTAGCGGGGTTACAAGAGACCCAGTACTTC.

This sequence joins TRBV7-8 and TRBJ2-2, with TRBD2 matching 11 bases. In germline, CDR1 is SGHVS, CDR2 FQNEAQ. This CDR3 is 15 amino acids long. After removal of 4 bases from V and 4 bases from J, the junction contained 2 bases not matched to a gene. This CDR3 reads CASSSLAGGTGELFF. The CDR3, as DNA: TGTGCCAGCAGCTCGCTAGCGGGGGGCACCGGGGAGCTGTTTTTT.

The CDR3 here is CASSSSGGSGELFF. DNA for the CDR3: TGTGCCAGCAGCTCGAGCGGGGGGTCCGGGGAGCTGTTTTTT. The genes are TRBV7-2 and TRBJ2-2; 9 bases are shared with TRBD2. The germline V gene has CDR1 SGHTA and CDR2 FQGNSA. V lost 4 bases to trimming and J lost 6 bases; unmatched junction nucleotides: 3. The CDR3 spans 14 residues.

V and J are TRBV18 and TRBJ1-1; TRBD1 is a possible D gene (5 bases). This CDR3 comprises 14 residues. From germline, CDR1 is KGHSH and CDR2 LQKENI. V lost 2 bases and J lost 6, with 13 bases in between. CDR3 coding DNA: TGTGCCAGCTCACCATACGGACACCTAGCTGAAGCTTTCTTT. Translation gives CASSPYGHLAEAFF.

The chain recombines TRBV25-1 with TRBJ2-1, with D hard to call. CDR1 is MGHDK, CDR2 SYGVNS, per germline. The V end was cut by 3 bases, the J end by 4 bases, with 10 bases between. This CDR3 has 14 amino acids. The CDR3 sequence: CASSEVDRYNEQFF. In DNA form, the CDR3 reads TGTGCCAGCAGTGAGGTCGATCGGTACAATGAGCAGTTCTTC.

The V and J genes are TRBV11-2 and TRBJ2-1, with 8 bases identical to TRBD2. The V and J ends lost 4 bases and 0 bases, in that order; junction bases with no gene match: 5. The CDR3 is 16 residues long. The germline V gene encodes CDR1 SGHAT and CDR2 FQNNGV. CDR3 coding DNA: TGTGCCAGCAGCTGGAATAGCGGGACCTCCTACAATGAGCAGTTCTTC. This codes for CASSWNSGTSYNEQFF. Drawing the rest from reference TRBV11-2 and TRBJ2-1, the complete variable domain is EAGVAQSPRYKIIEKRQSVAFWCNPISGHATLYWYQQILGQGPKLLIQFQNNGVVDDSQLPKDRFSAERLKGVDSTLKIQPAKLEDSAVYLCASSWNSGTSYNEQFFGPGTRLTVL.

The chain employs TRBV2 and TRBJ1-5, with D uncertain. CDR1 SNHLY and CDR2 FYNNEI come from the germline V gene. V was cut by 6 bases and J by 1 base, with 13 bases left in between. The length of the CDR3 is 15 residues. DNA of the CDR3: TGTGCCAGCAGGTACGGCCCACTAAGCAATCAGCCCCAGCATTTT. Translating it yields CASRYGPLSNQPQHF.

This clone was observed a handful of times. The rearrangement joins TRBV5-6 to TRBJ2-1, with TRBD2 matching 11 bases. Germline V gives CDR1 SGHDT, CDR2 YYEEEE. This CDR3 comprises 16 residues. J was trimmed by 7 bases and V by 5 bases; bases with no gene match: 11. CDR3: CASSSLGTSGLNEQFF. As DNA, the CDR3 is TGTGCCAGCAGTTCACTAGGGACTAGCGGACTAAATGAGCAGTTCTTC.

This clone occurred a few times. The chain recombines TRBV5-4 with TRBJ2-2; 11 bases match TRBD1. Germline loops: CDR1 SGHNT, CDR2 YYREEE (reference sequence). This CDR3 is 15 amino acids long. V shed 2 bases, J shed 7 bases, and the junction held 4 bases outside the gene matches. CDR3 region: CASSFQGQGGGELFF. The DNA of the CDR3 is TGTGCCAGCAGCTTCCAGGGACAGGGGGGCGGGGAGCTGTTTTTT.

This rearrangement joins TRBV5-1 to TRBJ2-5, with 8 bases lining up with TRBD2. Germline trimming cut 4 bases from V and 5 bases from J; bases unmatched to any gene: 13. The CDR3 has 16 residues. The germline CDR1 and CDR2 sequences are SGHRS and YFSETQ. Here the CDR3 DNA reads TGCGCCAGCAGCCCTGGGGCGCGGGGGGCCAGGGAGACCCAGTACTTC. This sequence encodes CASSPGARGARETQYF.

The CDR3 region is CASGLGRETQYF. The CDR3 DNA sequence: TGCGCCAGCGGGCTGGGGAGGGAGACCCAGTACTTC. The chain is built from TRBV4-1 and TRBJ2-5; a possible D gene is TRBD2 (6 bases). V was shortened by 8 bases and J by 5 bases, with 12 bases between the two germline ends. The CDR3 length is 12 residues. Germline CDR1 MGHRA, CDR2 YSYEKL.